A selection of T cell receptor beta chains follows, all from one sample in a study of PD-1 blockade in classical Hodgkin lymphoma. The table came from immunoSEQ multiplex PCR; TCRdb's copy has only in-frame clones and leaves some out. The sample includes about 97,000 clones, approximately 80% of them seen just once. The source material was peripheral blood mononuclear cells (PBMCs), sampled at baseline. The origin of the receptors is a human donor with classical Hodgkin lymphoma. Both conserved end residues are part of each CDR3. D genes are given only for firm matches. Part of the rows lack a size; the others show once, few, many or a class for expanded clones.

V gene	clone size	D gene	J gene	CDR3 DNA	CDR3 protein
TRBV4-2	NA	NA	TRBJ1-1	TGTGCCAGCAGCCAAGGAGGGAGGGGCGCGAACACTGAAGCTTTCTTT	CASSQGGRGANTEAFF
TRBV11-2	few	NA	TRBJ1-4	TGTGCCAGCAGCTTATCCCTCACAGGGAGGTGGAATGAAAAACTGTTTTTT	CASSLSLTGRWNEKLFF
TRBV11-2	NA	TRBD2	TRBJ2-1	TGTGCCAGCAGCTTGACTAGCGGAAGCTCCTACAATGAGCAGTTCTTC	CASSLTSGSSYNEQFF
TRBV7-6	NA	TRBD2	TRBJ2-3	TGTGCCAGCAGCTTAGGGTACGGGAGGGCCCGAACAGATACGCAGTATTTT	CASSLGYGRARTDTQYF
TRBV5-4	NA	TRBD1	TRBJ2-2	TGTGCCAGCAGCTTGGCGGGACAGACGAACACCGGGGAGCTGTTTTTT	CASSLAGQTNTGELFF
TRBV28	NA	TRBD1	TRBJ1-2	TGTGCCAGCAGTTTACAGGGGCAGGGGGGAGGTGGCTACACCTTC	CASSLQGQGGGGYTF
TRBV18	NA	NA	TRBJ2-7	TGTGCCAGCTCAGAGAGGCGGGGAGAATTCCGCGAGCAGTACTTC	CASSERRGEFREQYF
TRBV5-6	NA	TRBD1	TRBJ1-1	TGTGCCAGCAGCTTGGGCCCGACAGGGTTAACTGAAGCTTTCTTT	CASSLGPTGLTEAFF
TRBV9	medium-sized	NA	TRBJ1-1	TGTGCCAGCAGCGTAACCGGGAACACTGAAGCTTTCTTT	CASSVTGNTEAFF
TRBV2	NA	TRBD1	TRBJ1-4	TGTGCCAGCAGGGGGGACAGTGAAAAACTGTTTTTT	CASRGDSEKLFF
TRBV28	NA	NA	TRBJ2-5	TGTGCCAGCAGCCGTGGGGGGGAGACCCAGTACTTC	CASSRGGETQYF
TRBV21-1	NA	NA	TRBJ1-1	TGTGCCAGCAGCAAAAAGAGCACCAGGGGGCAAATGAACACTGAAGCTTTCTTT	CASSKKSTRGQMNTEAFF
TRBV5-1	NA	NA	TRBJ2-1	TGCGCCAGCAGCGGCGGACTGATACCCTACAATGAGCAGTTCTTC	CASSGGLIPYNEQFF
TRBV11-2	NA	NA	TRBJ2-1	TGTGCCAGCAGCACCTTTAGGGGGAGCTCCTACAATGAGCAGTTCTTC	CASSTFRGSSYNEQFF
TRBV28	NA	NA	TRBJ2-2	TGTGCCAGCAGTTCGGGGTCCGGGGAGCTGTTTTTT	CASSSGSGELFF
TRBV28	NA	TRBD1	TRBJ2-3	TGTGCCAGCAGTTTGGGGACAGGGGGCGAGGAAACAGATACGCAGTATTTT	CASSLGTGGEETDTQYF
TRBV15	NA	NA	TRBJ2-5	TGTGCCACCAGCAGACAGGGGAGGCAAGAGACCCAGTACTTC	CATSRQGRQETQYF
TRBV9	once	NA	TRBJ1-5	TGTGCCAGCAGCGTAGGCTCCAATCAGCCCCAGCATTTT	CASSVGSNQPQHF
TRBV10-3	NA	NA	TRBJ2-2	TGTGCCATCAGTGAGGTGGAAACCGGGGAGCTGTTTTTT	CAISEVETGELFF
TRBV6-6	NA	TRBD2	TRBJ2-1	TGTGCCAGCAGTCATCGCGGGGGGAGCTCCTACAATGAGCAGTTCTTC	CASSHRGGSSYNEQFF
TRBV4-1	NA	TRBD2	TRBJ2-3	TGCGCCAGCAGCCTGCTGACTAGCGGGAGGACAGATACGCAGTATTTT	CASSLLTSGRTDTQYF
TRBV5-4	NA	NA	TRBJ2-5	TGTGCCAGCAGCTTGGGTGGGGGGCAAGAGACCCAGTACTTC	CASSLGGGQETQYF